This T cell receptor beta chain was identified during a study of blood T cell repertoires in COVID-19. Study overall: COVID-19 samples, acute and convalescent, were from the United States, Italy and Spain. T cells, B-cell-depleted T cells, or PBMCs provided the cDNA or gDNA that served as material.

J gave up 3 bases and V 3 bases, and 7 bases lay outside the gene matches. This CDR3 has 16 residues. Germline V gene lookup returns CDR1 SEHNR and CDR2 FQNEAQ (reference sequence). Methods used by the authors: Using reference gene primer amplification, nucleated cell counts were estimated. Sequencing was performed with immunoSEQ multiplex PCR; in TCRdb, only in-frame clones are kept and a portion is missing. D and trimming come from the DNA, and the V and J calls and clone size come from that table. The data contain 310,000 or so clones, about 83% of them singletons. Sequencing was carried out using peripheral blood. The chain uses TRBV7-9 and TRBJ2-1, with 8 bases that match TRBD2. This receptor was taken from a woman in her 50s with acute or convalescent COVID-19. This CDR3 is CASSFFRGGYYNEQFF. CDR3 nucleotides: TGTGCCAGCAGCTTTTTCCGGGGGGGCTACTACAATGAGCAGTTCTTC.